Listed below are T cell receptor beta chains from one sample, sequenced in a study of CD8 T cells in ankylosing spondylitis. TCRdb redid the calling of the 5' RACE reads with MiXCR, one entry per CDR3 protein. The repertoire holds fewer than 650,000 distinct CDR3 sequences, roughly 13% seen once, with almost 7% in the top ten. Source material: blood, either unsorted or a sorted T cell fraction (not recorded which). All receptors derive from a male donor with ankylosing spondylitis. The CDR3 runs from the conserved cysteine through the conserved F or W. A D gene is named only where the DNA matches it firmly. Some rows mark clone size as missing; the rest say once, few, many or name a class of expanded clone.

clone_size j_call d_call v_call cdr3_nt cdr3_aa
. TRBJ2-1 . TRBV29-1 TGCAGCGTTGAAGGAACGGCTACCTACAATGAGCAGTTCTTC CSVEGTATYNEQFF
many TRBJ2-3 . TRBV12-3/TRBV12-4 TGTGCCAGCAGTCCCCCCCGCGGGAGAGGGGGCACGCAGTATTTT CASSPPRGRGGTQYF
few TRBJ2-1 TRBD1 TRBV2 TGTGCCAGCAGTTTGGACAGGGGGCTCCAGAATGAGCAGTTCTTC CASSLDRGLQNEQFF
. TRBJ1-2 . TRBV3-1 TGTGCCAGCAGCCAGACCAGGATGCAAGGCTACACCTTC CASSQTRMQGYTF
. TRBJ1-1 . TRBV20-1 TGCAGTGCTATTTGGAGGGTCACTGAAGCCTTCTTT CSAIWRVTEAFF
. TRBJ2-7 . TRBV7-9 TGTGCCAGCAGCCTTTGGCGCCAGGAGCAGTACTTC CASSLWRQEQYF
. TRBJ1-2 . TRBV25-1 TGTGCCAGCAGTGAATCGCGGGCCATATATGGCTACACCTTC CASSESRAIYGYTF
. TRBJ1-5 . TRBV20-1 TGCAGTGCGGAGGGACCGACCGCCCGTGGTGGCAATCAGCCCCAGCATTTT CSAEGPTARGGNQPQHF
. TRBJ2-7 . TRBV7-8 TGTGCCAGCAGCCCGCGGGTCCCGTCGTGGGAGCAGTACTTC CASSPRVPSWEQYF
. TRBJ2-5 TRBD2 TRBV20-1 TGCAGTGCTAGAGATAGCCTAGCGGGAGCTCCTAAAAGGGAGACCCAGTACTTC CSARDSLAGAPKRETQYF
few TRBJ1-2 . TRBV27 TGTGCCAGCAGTTTAACCTGGGAGGGGGACTATGGCTACACCTTC CASSLTWEGDYGYTF
. TRBJ1-4 TRBD1 TRBV5-1 TGCGCCAGCCGGACAGGGGCGGGCGAAAAACTGTTTTTT CASRTGAGEKLFF
few TRBJ2-5 TRBD1 TRBV5-1 TGCGCCAGCAGTCTAGGACAGGTACAACAAGAGACCCAGTACTTC CASSLGQVQQETQYF
few TRBJ2-1 TRBD2 TRBV10-2 TGCGCCAGCAGTGATAGCGGGAGCAATGAGCAGTTCTTC CASSDSGSNEQFF
. TRBJ2-1 . TRBV6-1 TGTGCCAGCAGTGAAGCGCTTCTGGTTGGGTATGAGCAGTTCTTC CASSEALLVGYEQFF
few TRBJ2-7 TRBD2 TRBV7-6 TGTGCCAGCAGCTTAGGAGGTGGGACTAGCGGCTCCTACGAGCAGTACTTC CASSLGGGTSGSYEQYF
. TRBJ1-4 . TRBV12-3/TRBV12-4 TGTGCCAGCAGGTCCGGGACAAGAAGCGGAAAACTGTTTTTT CASRSGTRSGKLFF
many TRBJ2-1 TRBD2 TRBV20-1 TGCAGTGCTAACGGGAGGGCCCCCTACAATGAGCAGTTCTTC CSANGRAPYNEQFF
few TRBJ1-2 . TRBV3-1 TGTGCCAGCAGCCCTCGGGGAGCTACTAACTATGGCTACACCTTC CASSPRGATNYGYTF
. TRBJ2-7 . TRBV12-3/TRBV12-4 TGTGCCAGCAGCTATACGACAGACTCCTACGAGCAGTACTTC CASSYTTDSYEQYF
few TRBJ2-3 TRBD1 TRBV24-1 TGTGCCACCAGTGATACAGACAGGGGTACAAGCACAGATACGCAGTATTTT CATSDTDRGTSTDTQYF
many TRBJ2-5 . TRBV5-1 TGCGCCAGCAGCTTGACCAGGCCGTCCGGGGAAGAGACCCAGTACTTC CASSLTRPSGEETQYF
few TRBJ1-1 . TRBV2 TGTGCCAGCAGTTGGGACGAGGGATCAGTCACTGAAGCTTTCTTT CASSWDEGSVTEAFF
many TRBJ1-1 . TRBV7-8 TGTGCCAGCAGCTTAGGGGGGGCGCGGACTGAAGCTTTCTTT CASSLGGARTEAFF
few TRBJ1-5 . TRBV20-1 TGCAGTGCTAGCTCAGTGTCTGGAACCAATCAGCCCCAGCATTTT CSASSVSGTNQPQHF
few TRBJ1-4 . TRBV2 TGTGCCAGCACCGACAGTGAAAAACTGTTTTTT CASTDSEKLFF
few TRBJ2-3 TRBD2 TRBV24-1 TGTGCCACCAGGGCTAGCGGGAGCACAGATACGCAGTATTTT CATRASGSTDTQYF
many TRBJ1-1 . TRBV20-1 TGCAGTGGGGCAGAGGCCACTGAAGCTTTCTTT CSGAEATEAFF